This T cell receptor beta chain was retrieved from a study of blood T cells in healthy people across ages. With a J-beta primer mix and a sample-barcoded 5' primer, a second PCR ran roughly 6 to 11 cycles. Via MiXCR, TCRdb re-called the 5' RACE reads, giving one row per CDR3 protein. The repertoire consists of some 1.5 million distinct CDR3 sequences, with approximately 28% occurring once and the leading ten covering roughly 8%. CDR1 and CDR2 from the germline V gene are GTSNPN and SVGIG (reference sequence). J gave up 4 bases and V 4 bases, and 2 bases lay outside the gene matches. CDR3 length: 15 residues. Each donor's blood draw was roughly 9.8 milliliters of peripheral blood.

This receptor was identified in a woman in her 30s in good health. The rearrangement uses TRBV30 and TRBJ2-2; 14 nucleotides match TRBD2. Sequencing input: blood. CDR3 region: CAWKGLAGVTGELFF. The CDR3 nucleotides are TGTGCCTGGAAGGGACTAGCGGGGGTCACCGGGGAGCTGTTTTTT. Filled out from reference TRBV30 and TRBJ2-2, the complete variable domain reads SQTIHQWPATLVQPVGSPLSLECTVEGTSNPNLYWYRQAAGRGLQLLFYSVGIGQISSEVPQNLSASRPQDRQFILSSKKLLLSDSGFYLCAWKGLAGVTGELFFGEGSRLTVL.